This T cell receptor (beta chain) was captured by sequencing in a study of T cell responses to AZD1222 COVID-19 vaccine (dated by TCRdb to the early 2020s). Broadly, across the study: Because spike-specific TCR depth and breadth did not differ between the two schedules, AZD1222 recipients who got a second dose at roughly 4 weeks were pooled with those who got a second dose at roughly 12 weeks. Trial participants were enrolled by age into 18-55, 56-69 and 70-plus year subgroups, with about 150, 27 and 61 TCR-sequenced participants respectively. A total of under 250 trial participants underwent TCR sequencing, of whom some 200 had received two doses of AZD1222 and around 26 had received two doses of the MenACWY control vaccine. The study at large found these results: Reportedly, close to half of the unique spike-specific TCRs recognized epitopes lying outside the regions that are mutated in the B.1.351 and B.1.1.7 variants. CD4 TCRs associated with the vaccine covered the entire spike protein, and the dominant responses were in regions 160-218 and 743-854. After two AZD1222 doses, spike-specific TCR breadth and depth were significantly higher than at day 0 and than in MenACWY recipients. In the small 56-69-year group, the increase in depth fell short of significance, most likely because of low power. Because no day 14 peak-response samples were available, repertoires were characterized only after the peak T cell response. Most participants were white British and females outnumbered males, and the authors suggested that clonal diversity may have been underestimated. Conclusions about previously exposed vaccinees are limited, since just five or six AZD1222 recipients were seropositive for SARS-CoV-2 at baseline.

Germline trimming amounts to 7 bases on V and 5 bases on J, with 14 as the count of junction bases outside the gene matches. The CDR3 sequence holds 17 residues, the cysteine and phenylalanine included. Here the CDR3 DNA is all that survives: 51 bases in frame from base 1. For CDR1 and CDR2, the germline V gene lists KGHDR and SFDVKD. In light of the paper, this sample's time point label describes: baseline before first vaccination. Vaccinee samples were obtained from the UK trials COV001 and COV002, which included a single-blind randomized controlled phase 2/3 trial of AZD1222 (ChAdOx1 nCoV-19) in healthy adults. For TCRbeta chain sequencing, PBMC samples were collected from trial participants at day 0 and at day 28 after the second dose. The CDR3 regions of human TCRbeta chains were analyzed by immunosequencing. Processing in the source paper ran as follows. Repertoire TCRs were checked for matches against a reference library of SARS-CoV-2-specific TCRs that had been generated using the MIRA antigen-specificity platform. Breadth meant the fraction of unique TCRs that were SARS-CoV-2-associated, whereas depth meant the fraction of total T cells that were SARS-CoV-2-associated. Using the MIRA data, each spike-specific TCR was assigned both to the spike region to which the TCR was reactive and to a CD4 or CD8 class. Log10-transformed breadth and depth values were compared by one-way ANOVA with Sidak's multiple comparisons tests. TCRdb took over this immuneACCESS table, retaining in-frame rearrangements with V and J assigned. Such tables are incomplete; in checked studies, under half of the missing clones stem from an unresolved V gene, and the remainder is unexplained. The D gene and trimming were derived from the DNA, and the V and J assignments and clone size from that table. The sample table shows about 120,000 clones, and around 90% are seen once. The ten top clones hold 25% to 30% of the sample.

Worth noting for this clone: The clone's antigen remains unknown. No base quality values were provided; no much bigger clone lies one nucleotide off.

The V and J genes are TRBV24-1 and TRBJ1-5; 9 central bases correspond to TRBD1. The clonotype comes from an adult in good health. The specimen comprised peripheral blood, sampled on day 0 of AZD1222 vaccination. Here is the DNA: TGTGCCACCAGAGCCAAAGTCCGGGACAGGGTCTATCAGCCCCAGCATTTT. This sequence encodes CATRAKVRDRVYQPQHF.